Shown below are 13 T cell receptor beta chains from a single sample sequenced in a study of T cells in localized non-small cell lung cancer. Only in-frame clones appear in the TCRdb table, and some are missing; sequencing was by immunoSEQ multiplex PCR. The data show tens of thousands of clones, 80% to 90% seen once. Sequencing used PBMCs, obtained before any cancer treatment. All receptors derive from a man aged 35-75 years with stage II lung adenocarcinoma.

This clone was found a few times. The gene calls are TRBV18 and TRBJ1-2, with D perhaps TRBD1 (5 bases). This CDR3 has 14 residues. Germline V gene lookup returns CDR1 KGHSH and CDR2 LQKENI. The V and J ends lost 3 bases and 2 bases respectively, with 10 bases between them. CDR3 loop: CASSPSTENYGYTF. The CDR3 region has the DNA TGTGCCAGCTCACCTTCGACAGAGAACTATGGCTACACCTTC. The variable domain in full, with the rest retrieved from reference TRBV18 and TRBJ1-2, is NAGVMQNPRHLVRRRGQEARLRCSPMKGHSHVYWYRQLPEEGLKFMVYLQKENIIDESGMPKERFSAEFPKEGPSILRIQQVVRGDSAAYFCASSPSTENYGYTFGSGTRLTVV.

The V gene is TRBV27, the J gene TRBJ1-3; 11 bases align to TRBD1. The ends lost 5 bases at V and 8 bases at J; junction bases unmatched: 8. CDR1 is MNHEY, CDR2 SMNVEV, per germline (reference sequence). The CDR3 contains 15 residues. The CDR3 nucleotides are TGTGCCAGCAGTCTTTCCGGGACAGGGGGATACACCATATATTTT. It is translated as CASSLSGTGGYTIYF.

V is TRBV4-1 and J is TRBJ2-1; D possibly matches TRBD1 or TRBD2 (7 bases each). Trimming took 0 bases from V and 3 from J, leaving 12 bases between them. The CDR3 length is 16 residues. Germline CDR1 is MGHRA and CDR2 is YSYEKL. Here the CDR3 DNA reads TGCGCCAGCAGCCAAGATGGCAGGGGGGGCTACAATGAGCAGTTCTTC. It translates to CASSQDGRGGYNEQFF.

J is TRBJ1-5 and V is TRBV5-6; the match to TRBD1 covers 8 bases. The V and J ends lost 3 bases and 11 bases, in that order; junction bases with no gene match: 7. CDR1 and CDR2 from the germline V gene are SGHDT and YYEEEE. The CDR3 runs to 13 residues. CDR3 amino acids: CASSSMDRAAQHF. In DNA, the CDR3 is TGTGCCAGCAGCTCTATGGACAGGGCGGCCCAGCATTTT.

CDR3 residues: CASSYSGQDSQPQHF. The CDR3 nucleotides read TGTGCCAGCAGTTACTCGGGACAAGACAGTCAGCCCCAGCATTTT. The chain carries TRBV6-5 and TRBJ1-5; D perhaps matches TRBD1 (6 bases). CDR3 length equals 15 residues. Trimming stripped 0 bases from V and 6 bases from J, with 12 bases between. Germline-derived CDR1 and CDR2 are MNHEY and SVGAGI.

For the CDR3, the DNA is TGCGCCAGCAGCCAAGACCGGATTAGCAATCAGCCCCAGCATTTT. As protein: CASSQDRISNQPQHF. The V call is TRBV4-3, the J call TRBJ1-5; D uncertain. V lost 0 bases and J 0 bases, leaving 6 bases between the germline ends. CDR1 is LGHNA, CDR2 YSLEER, per germline. The CDR3 is made up of 15 amino acids.

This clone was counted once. CDR3 residues: CASSPGREGEKLFF. The CDR3 DNA reads as TGTGCCAGCTCACCAGGCAGGGAAGGCGAAAAACTGTTTTTT. This chain connects TRBV18 to TRBJ1-4; perhaps TRBD1 as D (5 bases). This CDR3 region has 14 residues. Germline CDR1 reads KGHSH; CDR2 reads LQKENI. V shed 2 bases and J shed 8 bases, with 12 bases lying between them.

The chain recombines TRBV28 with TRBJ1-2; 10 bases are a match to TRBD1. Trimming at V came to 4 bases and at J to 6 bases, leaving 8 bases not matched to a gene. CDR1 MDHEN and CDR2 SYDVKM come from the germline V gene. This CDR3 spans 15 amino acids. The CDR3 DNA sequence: TGTGCCAGCAGTTCTGGACAGGGGGTAAATAATGGCTACACCTTC. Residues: CASSSGQGVNNGYTF.

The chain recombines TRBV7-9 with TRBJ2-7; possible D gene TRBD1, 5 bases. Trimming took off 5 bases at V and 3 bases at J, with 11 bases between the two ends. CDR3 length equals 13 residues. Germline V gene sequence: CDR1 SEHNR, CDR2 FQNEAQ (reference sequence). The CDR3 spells CASSKDTSYEQYF. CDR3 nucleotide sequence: TGTGCCAGCAGCAAGGACACCAGCTACGAGCAGTACTTC.

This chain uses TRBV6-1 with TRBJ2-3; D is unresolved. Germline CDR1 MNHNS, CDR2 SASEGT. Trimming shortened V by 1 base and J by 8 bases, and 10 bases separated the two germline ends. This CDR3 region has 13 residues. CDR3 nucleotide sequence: TGTGCCAGCAGTGAAGGGGGAAAGGGTACGCAGTATTTT. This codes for CASSEGGKGTQYF.

In DNA form, the CDR3 reads TGTGCCAGTAGTATCCCGAACACCGGGGAGCTGTTTTTT. This translates into CASSIPNTGELFF. This rearrangement joins TRBV19 to TRBJ2-2; D remains unclear. V lost 3 bases to trimming and J lost 0 bases, with 2 bases between them. Germline V lookup: CDR1 LNHDA, CDR2 SQIVND (reference sequence). This CDR3 spans 13 amino acids.

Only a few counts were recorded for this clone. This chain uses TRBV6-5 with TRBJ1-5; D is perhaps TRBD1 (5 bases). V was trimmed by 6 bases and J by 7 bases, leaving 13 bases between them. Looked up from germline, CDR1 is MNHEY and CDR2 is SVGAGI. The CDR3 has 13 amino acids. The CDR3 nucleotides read TGTGCCAGCAGCCCCCGGGACGGGCAGCCCCAGCATTTT. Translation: CASSPRDGQPQHF.

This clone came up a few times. CDR3 in DNA: TGTGCCTGGAATGACCGAGGAGGGGGCACTGAAGCTTTCTTT. Amino acids: CAWNDRGGGTEAFF. This sequence joins TRBV30 and TRBJ1-1; maybe TRBD1 (6 bases). The CDR3 has 14 residues. Germline assignment: CDR1 GTSNPN and CDR2 SVGIG (reference sequence). The germline V and J ends were trimmed by 4 bases and 4 bases, with 16 bases remaining between them. Looking up the rest from reference TRBV30 and TRBJ1-1 gives the full variable domain: SQTIHQWPATLVQPVGSPLSLECTVEGTSNPNLYWYRQAAGRGLQLLFYSVGIGQISSEVPQNLSASRPQDRQFILSSKKLLLSDSGFYLCAWNDRGGGTEAFFGQGTRLTVV.